Listed below are T cell receptor beta chains from one sample, sequenced in a study of cytomegalovirus exposure and HLA in healthy donors. Profiling relied on immunoSEQ multiplex PCR, and the TCRdb table lists in-frame clones only, not all of them. The sample consists of roughly 140,000 clones, around 79% of them appearing once. Sequencing was carried out using PBMCs. All receptors derive from a male donor in good health and CMV-seronegative. CDR3s include the opening cysteine and the closing phenylalanine or tryptophan. A D gene is named only where the DNA matches it firmly. Clone sizes are given selectively: once, few, many, or a class where the clone is expanded.

d_call,v_call,clone_size,j_call,cdr3_aa,cdr3_nt
NA,TRBV30,NA,TRBJ1-1,CAWSQDTEAFF,TGTGCCTGGAGTCAGGACACTGAAGCTTTCTTT
TRBD1,TRBV27,NA,TRBJ1-6,CASSSRGDNSPLHF,TGTGCCAGCAGTTCCAGGGGGGATAATTCACCCCTCCACTTT
NA,TRBV19,once,TRBJ1-2,CASSISRNYGYTF,TGTGCCAGTAGTATTTCCCGGAACTATGGCTACACCTTC
NA,TRBV4-1,NA,TRBJ2-7,CASSQAPRNAYEQYF,TGCGCCAGCAGCCAAGCTCCTAGAAACGCCTACGAGCAGTACTTC
TRBD1,TRBV5-4,NA,TRBJ1-2,CASSPQGTNYGYTF,TGTGCCAGCAGCCCACAGGGGACTAACTATGGCTACACCTTC
TRBD1,TRBV2,NA,TRBJ1-3,CASSEDEGARGNTIYF,TGTGCCAGCAGTGAAGACGAGGGGGCGCGAGGAAACACCATATATTTT
TRBD1,TRBV6-6,few,TRBJ2-7,CASSLDRVDYEQYF,TGTGCCAGCAGCTTAGACAGGGTCGACTACGAGCAGTACTTC
NA,TRBV21-1,once,TRBJ2-6,CASSPISVRNSGANVLTF,TGTGCCAGCAGCCCCATTTCTGTCAGAAACTCTGGGGCCAACGTCCTGACTTTC
TRBD1,TRBV6-1,few,TRBJ2-7,CATLTGSVHEQYF,TGTGCCACCCTGACAGGGTCAGTCCACGAGCAGTACTTC
NA,TRBV11-2,NA,TRBJ1-1,CASSLPPGTEAFF,TGTGCCAGCAGCTTACCCCCAGGGACTGAAGCTTTCTTT
NA,TRBV20-1,few,TRBJ2-3,CSGPLTDTQYF,TGCAGTGGGCCCCTCACAGATACGCAGTATTTT
NA,TRBV20-1,NA,TRBJ1-2,CILSRRDGYTF,TGCATCCTATCCCGGAGGGATGGCTACACCTTC
NA,TRBV5-6,NA,TRBJ1-5,CASSFGQTPHQPQHF,TGTGCCAGCAGCTTTGGACAGACGCCCCATCAGCCCCAGCATTTT
NA,TRBV5-4,NA,TRBJ2-1,CASSLAGRFSAYNEQFF,TGTGCCAGCAGCTTGGCCGGGCGGTTTAGCGCTTACAATGAGCAGTTCTTC
NA,TRBV19,NA,TRBJ1-4,CASRKQGPFAANEKLFF,TGTGCCAGTAGAAAACAGGGCCCCTTTGCAGCTAATGAAAAACTGTTTTTT
NA,TRBV7-8,NA,TRBJ2-7,CASSPSGSYSYEQYF,TGTGCCAGCAGCCCCTCGGGTAGCTACTCCTACGAGCAGTACTTC
NA,TRBV14,NA,TRBJ1-4,CASSQQGWTNEKLFF,TGTGCCAGCAGCCAACAGGGGTGGACTAATGAAAAACTGTTTTTT